This entry is about one T cell receptor beta chain. Into CD45RA+ naive and CD45RA-negative memory subsets, the CD4+ cells were split. This sample was included in a study of shared clonotypes between healthy human individuals. Study context: Ranging from 18 to 49 in age, donors were two women and three men. Each donor's CD4 naive and CD4 memory cells filled three plates apiece, CD8 naive two, and CD8 memory one.

CDR3 length equals 15 residues. Germline V gene sequence: CDR1 SGHRS, CDR2 YFSETQ. V shed 4 bases, J shed 5 bases, and the junction held 10 bases outside the gene matches. Here immunoSEQ multiplex PCR was the method, and the copy in TCRdb shows in-frame clones only, minus some. The sample consists of fewer than 2.5 million clones, 93% of them appearing once. The chain links TRBV5-1 to TRBJ2-5; 8 bases align to TRBD1. Sequenced material: naive CD4+ T cells from PBMCs. The sample's subset: CD45RA+ positively selected. This receptor was obtained from a man aged 18 to 35 in good health. Some clones in this sample may be carry-over from other donors' samples. The CDR3 nucleotides are TGCGCCAGCAGCCCAAAGACAGGGGAAGGTGAGACCCAGTACTTC. The encoded protein is CASSPKTGEGETQYF.